The 29 T cell receptor beta chains given below trace back to one sample, sequenced in a study of early T cells in non-severe SARS-CoV-2 infection. TCRdb passed the 5' RACE reads through MiXCR, listing each CDR3 protein once. The data hold tens of thousands of distinct CDR3 sequences, with 12% observed a single time. The sequencing sample was made of whole blood. Receptor source: an adult who was a healthcare worker with PCR-confirmed SARS-CoV-2 infection or an uninfected control (not recorded which).

In DNA, the CDR3 is TGTGCCAGCACCATCGGGACAGGGAGGACCGGGGAGCTGTTTTTT. The encoded protein is CASTIGTGRTGELFF. The rearrangement joins TRBV5-6 to TRBJ2-2; 9 bases line up with TRBD1. The germline V gene has CDR1 SGHDT and CDR2 YYEEEE. The CDR3 totals 15 residues. V shed 6 bases, J shed 5 bases, and the junction held 8 bases outside the gene matches. Filled out from reference TRBV5-6 and TRBJ2-2, the complete variable domain reads DAGVTQSPTHLIKTRGQQVTLRCSPKSGHDTVSWYQQALGQGPQFIFQYYEEEERQRGNFPDRFSGHQFPNYSSELNVNALLLGDSALYLCASTIGTGRTGELFFGEGSRLTVL.

This clonotype was seen many times. The CDR3 region is CASSLVAGINQPQHF. The CDR3 coding sequence is TGCGCCAGCAGCTTGGTGGCAGGTATCAATCAGCCCCAGCATTTT. The rearrangement uses TRBV5-1 and TRBJ1-5; D is ambiguous. This CDR3 is built from 15 residues. Germline CDR1 and CDR2: SGHRS and YFSETQ. Trimming took off 0 bases at V and 3 bases at J, with 10 bases between the two ends.

This clonotype was found a few times. The chain couples TRBV10-1 to TRBJ2-2; D gene ambiguous. Germline CDR1 reads WNHNN; CDR2 reads SYGVQD (reference sequence). The V end lost 4 bases, the J end lost 1 base, and 7 bases lay between the germline ends. The CDR3 has 14 residues. This CDR3 reads CASSAVGNTGELFF. CDR3 nucleotide sequence: TGCGCCAGCAGTGCCGTCGGGAACACCGGGGAGCTGTTTTTT.

This clonotype appeared a few times. The rearrangement uses TRBV4-2 and TRBJ2-3; 14 bases line up with TRBD2. V lost 1 base to trimming and J lost 4 bases; unmatched junction nucleotides: 1. Germline assignment: CDR1 LGHNA and CDR2 YNFKEQ. CDR3 length: 16 amino acids. CDR3 amino acids: CASSQGLAGGPDTQYF. In DNA, the CDR3 is TGTGCCAGCAGCCAAGGACTAGCGGGGGGGCCAGATACGCAGTATTTT.

The rearrangement joins TRBV7-9 to TRBJ1-6; 10 bases fit TRBD1. The germline V gene encodes CDR1 SEHNR and CDR2 FQNEAQ (reference sequence). The CDR3 contains 15 residues. V lost 6 bases, J lost 8 bases, and 7 bases stayed unmatched. The CDR3 nucleotides are TGTGCCAGCAGTGAGGCCGGGACAGGGGATTCACCCCTCCACTTT. It is translated as CASSEAGTGDSPLHF.

This chain connects TRBV5-1 to TRBJ2-1; D may be TRBD2 (6 bases). Trimming stripped 4 bases from V and 5 bases from J, with 19 bases between. Germline loops: CDR1 SGHRS, CDR2 YFSETQ. The CDR3 is 16 amino acids. The CDR3 spells CASSPRRRAEDNEQFF. In DNA form, the CDR3 reads TGCGCCAGCAGCCCCCGGAGGAGGGCAGAAGACAATGAGCAGTTCTTC.

This clonotype turned up a few times. The chain combines TRBV29-1 with TRBJ2-1, with D perhaps TRBD2 (5 bases). Per germline, CDR1 SQVTM and CDR2 ANQGSEA. V lost 8 bases, J lost 13 bases, and 12 bases lay in between. This CDR3 region has 9 residues. The CDR3 region is CSPSLGQFF. In nucleotides, the CDR3 is TGCAGCCCCTCACTAGGACAGTTCTTC.

The rearrangement uses TRBV5-1 and TRBJ2-7, with D perhaps TRBD1 or TRBD2 (8 bases each). Germline lookup yields CDR1 SGHRS and CDR2 YFSETQ. The CDR3 totals 16 residues. The V end lost 7 bases, the J end lost 2 bases, and 22 bases lay between the germline ends. The CDR3 loop reads CASSPGGTGATYEQYF. The CDR3 DNA follows: TGCGCCAGCTCTCCGGGGGGGACAGGCGCTACCTACGAGCAGTACTTC.

This clonotype was detected only a few times. The chain joins TRBV12-3 or TRBV12-4 to TRBJ1-5; TRBD1 is a possible D gene (6 bases). Trimming took 8 bases from V and 1 from J, leaving 15 bases between them. The length of the CDR3 is 15 residues. CDR3 in DNA: TGTGCCAGCCGCCCGAGGGGGATCAGCAATCAGCCCCAGCATTTT. As protein: CASRPRGISNQPQHF.

This clonotype was observed many times. Here the CDR3 reads CATSDGGKGDTQYF. The CDR3 nucleotides are TGTGCCACCTCGGACGGGGGGAAGGGTGATACGCAGTATTTT. This rearrangement joins TRBV24-1 to TRBJ2-3, with 7 bases lining up with TRBD2. Germline V gene sequence: CDR1 KGHDR, CDR2 SFDVKD. The CDR3 is 14 residues long. J was trimmed by 6 bases and V by 9 bases; bases with no gene match: 11.

Many counts were recorded for this clonotype. The gene calls are TRBV7-8 and TRBJ2-7, with TRBD1 as a possible D gene (6 bases). The CDR3 spans 13 residues. Germline V gives CDR1 SGHVS, CDR2 FQNEAQ. Trimming cost V 4 bases and J 1 base, with 8 bases left between them. The CDR3 sequence: CASSYGQSYEQYF. CDR3 sequence (DNA): TGTGCCAGCAGCTACGGACAGTCCTACGAGCAGTACTTC.

The chain uses TRBV6-6 and TRBJ2-7, with 7 bases lining up with TRBD1. Per the germline V gene, CDR1 is MNHNY and CDR2 is SVGAGI (reference sequence). V gave up 2 bases and J gave up 1 base; unmatched junction bases: 14. CDR3 size: 18 residues. The CDR3 region has the DNA TGTGCCAGCAGTTACCACCTCCTATCCCGGGACAGTTCCTACGAGCAGTACTTC. The encoded protein is CASSYHLLSRDSSYEQYF.

This clonotype was counted at least ten times. J is TRBJ1-2 and V is TRBV11-1, with 7 bases matching TRBD1. CDR3 size: 11 residues. Germline trimming cut 4 bases from V and 9 bases from J; bases unmatched to any gene: 2. Germline CDR1 is SGHAT and CDR2 is FQDESV (reference sequence). DNA for the CDR3: TGTGCCAGCAGCTCACAGGGGAGCTACACCTTC. Its protein product is CASSSQGSYTF.

In its sample, this clonotype was seen many times. The V gene is TRBV5-1, the J gene TRBJ1-5, with D hard to call. This CDR3 has 15 amino acids. Germline V gene lookup returns CDR1 SGHRS and CDR2 YFSETQ. The germline V and J ends were trimmed by 0 bases and 1 base, with 8 bases remaining between them. The CDR3 region has the DNA TGCGCCAGCAGCTTGGACAGTCAAAGCAATCAGCCCCAGCATTTT. It is translated as CASSLDSQSNQPQHF. Filled out from reference TRBV5-1 and TRBJ1-5, the complete variable domain reads KAGVTQTPRYLIKTRGQQVTLSCSPISGHRSVSWYQQTPGQGLQFLFEYFSETQRNKGNFPGRFSGRQFSNSRSEMNVSTLELGDSALYLCASSLDSQSNQPQHFGDGTRLSIL.

This clonotype was detected many times. The rearrangement joins TRBV20-1 to TRBJ2-5; 12 bases fit TRBD2. This CDR3 has 14 amino acids. CDR1 is DFQATT, CDR2 SNEGSKA, per germline (reference sequence). The V and J ends lost 4 bases and 4 bases, in that order; junction bases with no gene match: 4. CDR3 residues: CSATSGGASETQYF. The CDR3 nucleotides are TGCAGTGCTACTAGCGGGGGGGCCTCAGAGACCCAGTACTTC.

This clonotype was recorded many times. The chain has TRBV27 and TRBJ2-3; a possible D gene is TRBD1 (6 bases). This CDR3 contains 14 residues. V lost 2 bases and J 2 bases, leaving 8 bases between the germline ends. Germline-derived CDR1 and CDR2 are MNHEY and SMNVEV (reference sequence). CDR3 nucleotide sequence: TGTGCCAGCAGTTTAAACAGGGCCACAGATACGCAGTATTTT. Its protein product is CASSLNRATDTQYF.

The chain employs TRBV15 and TRBJ1-5; D uncertain. Germline assignment: CDR1 LNHNV and CDR2 YYDKDF (reference sequence). V was shortened by 0 bases and J by 4 bases, with 1 base between the two germline ends. The CDR3 has 12 amino acids. In nucleotides, the CDR3 is TGTGCCACCAGCAGAGAAAATCAGCCCCAGCATTTT. Translating gives CATSRENQPQHF.

V gene TRBV2 combines with J gene TRBJ1-4; 9 nucleotides line up with TRBD1. V dropped 7 bases and J dropped 5; count of bases not matched to a gene: 8. CDR3 size: 15 residues. Germline CDR1 reads SNHLY; CDR2 reads FYNNEI. Written as DNA, the CDR3 is TGTGCCAGCACCCCGAGGGGGACAGGGAATGAAAAACTGTTTTTT. Its protein product is CASTPRGTGNEKLFF.

In this sample, this clonotype turned up many times. The CDR3 bases are TGTGCCAGCAGCCACGGACTAGCTTGGGATTACACGCAGTATTTT. Protein: CASSHGLAWDYTQYF. The chain carries TRBV3-1 and TRBJ2-3; TRBD2 matches at 8 bases. The CDR3 length is 15 residues. Unmatched junction bases numbered 11, after V lost 3 bases and J lost 9 bases. CDR1 and CDR2 from the germline V gene are LGHDT and YNNKEL (reference sequence).

This clonotype was observed many times. The CDR3 sequence: CASSSGTSYEQYF. The CDR3 nucleotides read TGCGCCAGCAGTTCCGGGACTTCGTACGAGCAGTACTTC. V is TRBV5-1 and J is TRBJ2-7, with TRBD2 as a possible D gene (6 bases). The germline V gene encodes CDR1 SGHRS and CDR2 YFSETQ. V was pared by 5 bases and J by 4 bases, with 13 bases between. The CDR3 covers 13 residues.

This clonotype has ten or more counts. The chain carries TRBV10-3 and TRBJ2-1; the D gene is possibly TRBD2 (5 bases). The V and J ends lost 6 bases and 2 bases respectively, with 11 bases between them. Per the germline V gene, CDR1 is ENHRY and CDR2 is SYGVKD. The CDR3 covers 14 residues. The CDR3: CAIREDGPYNEQFF. The CDR3 DNA reads TGTGCCATCAGGGAGGATGGGCCCTACAATGAGCAGTTCTTC.

This chain connects TRBV7-2 to TRBJ2-7; D may be TRBD1 (6 bases). Germline CDR1 reads SGHTA; CDR2 reads FQGNSA. The CDR3 is made up of 14 amino acids. Trimming stripped 1 base from V and 7 bases from J, with 14 bases between. The CDR3 sequence is CASSLGGRYYEQYF. CDR3 nucleotide sequence: TGTGCCAGCAGCTTAGGGGGGCGGTATTATGAGCAGTACTTC. The variable domain in full, completed from reference TRBV7-2 and TRBJ2-7, reads GAGVSQSPSNKVTEKGKDVELRCDPISGHTALYWYRQSLGQGLEFLIYFQGNSAPDKSGLPSDRFSAERTGGSVSTLTIQRTQQEDSAVYLCASSLGGRYYEQYFGPGTRLTVT.

This clonotype was detected many times. The V and J genes are TRBV28 and TRBJ1-1, with a possible D match to TRBD1 (5 bases). V was cut by 4 bases and J by 4 bases, with 10 bases left in between. The CDR3 contains 13 residues. Germline CDR1 MDHEN, CDR2 SYDVKM. The CDR3 protein is CASSSTVLTEAFF. DNA for the CDR3: TGTGCCAGCAGTTCGACAGTTCTCACTGAAGCTTTCTTT.

The gene calls are TRBV11-2 and TRBJ2-2; 7 nucleotides match TRBD2. Germline V gene data show CDR1 as SGHAT and CDR2 as FQNNGV. The CDR3 contains 16 residues. J lost 1 base, V lost 2 bases, and 4 bases had no gene match. CDR3 coding DNA: TGTGCCAGCAGCTTACGAGCGGGATTGAACACCGGGGAGCTGTTTTTT. Its translation: CASSLRAGLNTGELFF.

The chain carries TRBV6-5 and TRBJ2-3; D is unresolved. The CDR3 totals 19 residues. V dropped 1 base and J dropped 2 bases, with 22 bases sitting between them. The germline V gene encodes CDR1 MNHEY and CDR2 SVGAGI. CDR3 in DNA: TGTGCCAGCAGTTACTTGAGCGTCGGGTTAAGGGCGGCCACAGATACGCAGTATTTT. Its protein product is CASSYLSVGLRAATDTQYF.

The rearrangement links TRBV7-9 to TRBJ2-2; D is unresolved. Per germline, CDR1 SEHNR and CDR2 FQNEAQ (reference sequence). The CDR3 covers 13 residues. The germline V and J ends were trimmed by 5 bases and 7 bases, with 11 bases remaining between them. As DNA, the CDR3 is TGTGCCAGCAGCACTGGGGATAGCGGGGAGCTGTTTTTT. The encoded protein is CASSTGDSGELFF.

The CDR3 here is CSATGAKGEKLFF. CDR3 bases: TGCAGTGCTACCGGGGCCAAGGGAGAAAAACTGTTTTTT. The J gene is TRBJ1-4, the V gene TRBV20-1; weak D call: TRBD1 (5 bases). This CDR3 comprises 13 residues. Between the trimmed V and J ends, which lost 4 bases and 8 bases, there was a span of 14 bases. Germline assignment: CDR1 DFQATT and CDR2 SNEGSKA (reference sequence).

The chain is built from TRBV7-8 and TRBJ2-1; maybe TRBD2 (6 bases). The V gene lost 5 bases and the J gene lost 0 bases, with 17 bases spanning the gap. The CDR3 is 17 amino acids. Germline lookup yields CDR1 SGHVS and CDR2 FQNEAQ. DNA of the CDR3: TGTGCCAGCAGCCCCTATAGTGGGGGGAGCTCCTACAATGAGCAGTTCTTC. Translated, it gives CASSPYSGGSSYNEQFF.

The chain links TRBV6-5 to TRBJ2-5; 7 bases are shared with TRBD1. CDR1 and CDR2 (germline): MNHEY, SVGAGI. Trimming removed 6 bases from V and 1 base from J; junction bases left unmatched: 11. The CDR3 covers 16 residues. The CDR3 nucleotides are TGTGCCAGCAGCAAAAGGGGGCGTAGTATCCAAGAGACCCAGTACTTC. Translated: CASSKRGRSIQETQYF.